A selection of T cell receptor beta chains follows, all from one sample in a study of shared clonotypes between healthy human individuals. The repertoire was sequenced with immunoSEQ multiplex PCR; TCRdb's copy has only in-frame clones and lacks some. The repertoire holds approximately 1.9 million clones, with just under 95% as singletons. Sequencing was performed on naive CD8+ T cells from PBMCs. Receptor source: a man between 18 and 29 years old in good health. Some clones in this sample may be carry-over from other donors' samples. The CDR3 runs from the conserved cysteine through the conserved F or W. D genes are given only for firm matches. Only part of the rows carry a size: once, few, many, or a class if the clone is expanded.

j_call | d_call | v_call | clone_size | cdr3_nt | cdr3_aa
TRBJ2-7 | . | TRBV28 | . | TGTGCCACCGCCGCGGGCATTATGAAGTACTTC | CATAAGIMKYF
TRBJ1-1 | . | TRBV9 | . | TGTGCCAGCAGCCCCTCCACGGGAGGGGACACTGAAGCTTTCTTT | CASSPSTGGDTEAFF
TRBJ1-4 | . | TRBV19 | . | TGTGCCAGTACTGAGGGTTTGAGGAAGGAAAAACTGTTTTTT | CASTEGLRKEKLFF
TRBJ2-1 | . | TRBV6-5 | . | TGTGCCAGCAGTTATGGGGGGCACGGCTCCTACAATGAGCAGTTCTTC | CASSYGGHGSYNEQFF
TRBJ1-1 | . | TRBV7-8 | . | TGTGCCAGCAGCACCAGACTGACTAACACTGAAGCTTTCTTT | CASSTRLTNTEAFF
TRBJ1-2 | . | TRBV11-2 | . | TGTGCCAGCAGCCGACGTGGTTGGCAGGGCGCTAACTATGGCTACACCTTC | CASSRRGWQGANYGYTF
TRBJ2-7 | . | TRBV7-9 | . | TGTGCCAGCAGCCCCCCAGCGGGCTACGAGCAGTACTTC | CASSPPAGYEQYF
TRBJ2-7 | . | TRBV4-1 | once | TGCGCCAGCAGCCAAGACCCCAGGAGAAGGATATACGAGCAGTACTTC | CASSQDPRRRIYEQYF
TRBJ1-1 | . | TRBV5-4 | . | TGTGCCAGCAGCCGCTTGGGCACTGAAGCTTTCTTT | CASSRLGTEAFF
TRBJ1-1 | . | TRBV19 | once | TGTGCCAGTAGTCTCGGAGGGCCGAACACTGAAGCTTTCTTT | CASSLGGPNTEAFF
TRBJ2-1 | . | TRBV2 | once | TGTGCCAGCAGTGAAATTCCCCCCAGGCACAATGAGCAGTTCTTC | CASSEIPPRHNEQFF
TRBJ2-7 | TRBD2 | TRBV5-4 | . | TGTGCCAGCAGCACCGGGACTAGCGGGAGGGCCAAAATTAAGCAGTACTTC | CASSTGTSGRAKIKQYF
TRBJ2-1 | . | TRBV27 | . | TGTGCCAGCAGTCCTGGGGGGAGCAATGAGCAGTTCTTC | CASSPGGSNEQFF
TRBJ2-3 | TRBD2 | TRBV7-9 | once | TGTGCCAGCAGCTCCCGACTAGCGGCTCGCACAGATACGCAGTATTTT | CASSSRLAARTDTQYF
TRBJ2-7 | TRBD1 | TRBV4-3 | . | TGCGCCAGCAGCCAAGAACAAACCGGGACAGGGTACGAGCAGTACTTC | CASSQEQTGTGYEQYF
TRBJ1-2 | . | TRBV5-1 | few | TGCGCCAGCAGCTCGCCAGGAAGGGGCTATGGCTACACCTTC | CASSSPGRGYGYTF
TRBJ2-1 | TRBD2 | TRBV7-9 | . | TGTGCCAGCAGCTTAGTTAGTAGCGGGGTTTACAATGAGCAGTTCTTC | CASSLVSSGVYNEQFF
TRBJ1-1 | TRBD1 | TRBV7-8 | . | TGTGCCAGCAGCTTAAGGGGGCCAGGGGTTAGCACTGAAGCTTTCTTT | CASSLRGPGVSTEAFF
TRBJ2-7 | . | TRBV9 | . | TGTGCCAGCAGCCAGGGCTACGAGCAGTACTTC | CASSQGYEQYF
TRBJ1-1 | . | TRBV5-1 | . | TGCGCCGGCAGCTTTGGGATAAACACTGAAGCTTTCTTT | CAGSFGINTEAFF
TRBJ2-3 | . | TRBV28 | . | TGTGCCACCACGCGGGGATTGGATACGCAGTATTTT | CATTRGLDTQYF
TRBJ1-1 | TRBD1 | TRBV7-9 | . | TGTGCCAGCAGCCTTGGACAGGGGGTAGGTGAAGCTTTCTTT | CASSLGQGVGEAFF
TRBJ2-7 | TRBD2 | TRBV2 | . | TGTGCCAGCAGTACTAGCGGGAGCTCCTACGAGCAGTACTTC | CASSTSGSSYEQYF
TRBJ2-5 | . | TRBV18 | . | TGTGCCAGCTCCCTAAAGCGGCCGGGGCTTAACGAAGAGACCCAGTACTTC | CASSLKRPGLNEETQYF
TRBJ2-1 | . | TRBV7-2 | . | TGTGCCAGCAGCTTAGCATCGGCACTATACAATGAGCAGTTCTTC | CASSLASALYNEQFF
TRBJ2-7 | . | TRBV7-3 | . | TGTGCCAGCAGCTTAACCCCAGCGCCCAGCTCCTACGAGCAGTACTTC | CASSLTPAPSSYEQYF
TRBJ2-7 | . | TRBV11-2 | . | TGTGCCAGCAGCTTAGAGCGGAGTCAAGGGGGGTACGAGCAGTACTTC | CASSLERSQGGYEQYF
TRBJ2-3 | . | TRBV6-1 | . | TGTGCCAGCAGTGAAGCGGGCCTCTTCCGCACAGATACGCAGTATTTT | CASSEAGLFRTDTQYF
TRBJ1-1 | . | TRBV6-5 | . | TGTGCCAGCAGTCCGGGACTGAACACTGAAGCTTTCTTT | CASSPGLNTEAFF
TRBJ1-1 | . | TRBV30 | . | TGTGCCTGGAGCATCGGGGGACGGTTGAACACTGAAGCTTTCTTT | CAWSIGGRLNTEAFF
TRBJ2-1 | . | TRBV10-1 | . | TGCGCCAGCAGCTCGGGACAAGGCCGGTACGATGAGCAGTTCTTC | CASSSGQGRYDEQFF
TRBJ2-2 | . | TRBV27 | . | TGTGCCAGCAGTTTGTCTGCCACCGGGGAGCTGTTTTTT | CASSLSATGELFF
TRBJ2-4 | . | TRBV10-1 | . | TGCGCCAGCAATCAGGGAGGAATTCACATTCAGTACTTC | CASNQGGIHIQYF
TRBJ2-7 | . | TRBV5-6 | . | TGTGCCAGCAGCTTGGGTCTAGCAGTCTACGAGCAGTACTTC | CASSLGLAVYEQYF
TRBJ2-7 | . | TRBV6-1 | . | TGTGCCAGCAGTGATTTGGGGAGCCGTTACGAGCAGTACTTC | CASSDLGSRYEQYF
TRBJ2-1 | TRBD2 | TRBV27 | . | TGTGCCAGCAGTTCCGGACTAGCGGGGGGTAATGAGCAGTTCTTC | CASSSGLAGGNEQFF
TRBJ1-6 | . | TRBV9 | . | TGTGCCAGCAGCGTAGCGTGGGACACTAATTCACCCCTCCACTTT | CASSVAWDTNSPLHF